These T cell receptor beta chains were read from a single sample in a study of blood T cells in healthy people across ages. Each CDR3 protein is one row after TCRdb ran MiXCR on the 5' RACE reads. The sample includes 700,000 or so distinct CDR3 sequences, 40% to 50% of them seen just once. The sequencing sample was made of blood. The receptors derive from a man older than 75 in good health. Both conserved end residues are part of each CDR3. The D gene is left open where the match is weak. Clone size, where shown, is once, few, many, or a class for clones that have expanded.

j_call v_call clone_size d_call cdr3_aa cdr3_nt
TRBJ1-2 TRBV25-1 many TRBD1 CASSGQGFGGYTF TGTGCCAGCAGTGGACAGGGGTTTGGAGGCTACACCTTC
TRBJ2-7 TRBV12-3/TRBV12-4 . TRBD1 CASSPDRESSYNEQYF TGTGCCAGCAGTCCGGACAGGGAGAGCTCCTACAATGAGCAGTACTTC
TRBJ2-3 TRBV2 few TRBD2 CASLPGLAPHTQYF TGTGCCAGCCTCCCGGGACTAGCGCCTCATACGCAGTATTTT
TRBJ1-1 TRBV6-5 few . CATRARGANTEAFF TGTGCCACAAGGGCGAGGGGAGCGAACACTGAAGCTTTCTTT
TRBJ2-1 TRBV7-3 . . CASSPPQGISGNNEQFF TGTGCCAGCAGCCCCCCGCAGGGCATTAGCGGTAACAATGAGCAGTTCTTC
TRBJ1-6 TRBV6-5 . . CASSFSLQGTNSPLHF TGTGCCAGCAGTTTCAGCCTACAGGGAACAAATTCACCCCTCCACTTT
TRBJ2-7 TRBV18 . . CASSPRQKTDSSYEQYF TGTGCCAGCTCACCACGGCAGAAGACCGATAGCTCCTACGAGCAGTACTTC
TRBJ2-7 TRBV15 . TRBD2 CATSVGTSGRRNYNEQYF TGTGCCACCAGTGTCGGGACTAGCGGGAGGCGAAACTACAATGAGCAGTACTTC
TRBJ1-5 TRBV28 . . CASSLPNPAPQHF TGTGCCAGCAGTTTACCCAACCCGGCCCCCCAGCATTTT
TRBJ1-1 TRBV18 few TRBD1 CASSPPRAGGRNTEAFF TGTGCCAGCTCACCACCGCGGGCAGGGGGCAGGAACACTGAAGCTTTCTTT
TRBJ2-3 TRBV6-2/TRBV6-3 once . CASSYPSAGTPGTDTQYF TGTGCCAGCAGTTACCCTAGCGCCGGAACCCCCGGCACAGATACGCAGTATTTT
TRBJ2-1 TRBV7-3 many TRBD2 CASSSRTSGRDNEQFF TGTGCCAGCAGCTCTAGGACTAGCGGGAGGGACAATGAGCAGTTCTTC
TRBJ1-2 TRBV15 . . CATSRAASTSYGYTF TGTGCCACCAGCAGAGCGGCCTCCACCTCCTATGGCTACACCTTC
TRBJ1-2 TRBV27 . TRBD1 CASSPQIGGGGYGYTF TGTGCCAGCAGTCCCCAGATAGGGGGCGGTGGCTATGGCTACACCTTC
TRBJ1-1 TRBV27 many . CASSSRNIVTEAFF TGTGCCAGCAGTTCCCGGAATATTGTCACTGAAGCTTTCTTT
TRBJ2-5 TRBV9 . TRBD2 CASSSRTSGAGETQYF TGTGCCAGCAGCTCAAGGACTAGCGGGGCGGGAGAGACCCAGTACTTC
TRBJ2-5 TRBV3-1 few . CASSQGLQDQETQYF TGTGCCAGCAGCCAAGGTTTGCAGGACCAAGAGACCCAGTACTTC
TRBJ2-1 TRBV29-1 many TRBD2 CSVPTSGRNEQFF TGCAGCGTCCCGACTAGCGGGAGGAATGAGCAGTTCTTC
TRBJ2-5 TRBV27 few . CASSFWGETQYF TGTGCCAGCAGTTTCTGGGGGGAGACCCAGTACTTC
TRBJ1-5 TRBV5-1 few . CASSLAGDLNQPQHF TGCGCCAGCAGCTTGGCGGGGGACCTGAATCAGCCCCAGCATTTT
TRBJ2-5 TRBV20-1 many TRBD2 CSAGTSGQETQYF TGCAGTGCCGGGACTAGCGGCCAAGAGACCCAGTACTTC
TRBJ2-7 TRBV4-1 once TRBD2 CASSQDDRLAVDEQYF TGCGCCAGCAGCCAAGACGATCGACTAGCGGTCGACGAGCAGTACTTC
TRBJ2-3 TRBV12-3/TRBV12-4 . . CASSPLRWDTQYF TGTGCCAGCAGTCCTCTTCGGTGGGATACGCAGTATTTT
TRBJ1-2 TRBV11-2 many . CASSLDPTGSYGYTF TGTGCCAGCAGCTTAGACCCGACAGGAAGCTATGGCTACACCTTC
TRBJ1-2 TRBV3-1 few TRBD1 CASTRDRGLYGYTF TGTGCCAGCACCCGGGACAGGGGGCTTTATGGCTACACCTTC
TRBJ1-1 TRBV20-1 . . CSARDPQGGITNTEAFF TGCAGTGCTAGAGATCCCCAGGGAGGGATCACGAACACTGAAGCTTTCTTT
TRBJ2-2 TRBV6-1 . . CASSEADTGELFF TGTGCCAGCAGTGAAGCGGACACCGGGGAGCTGTTTTTT
TRBJ2-2 TRBV2 . . CASRQDGRNTGELFF TGTGCCAGTCGCCAAGATGGGAGGAACACCGGGGAGCTGTTTTTT
TRBJ1-1 TRBV4-2 . TRBD1 CASSPRGGGEDTEAFF TGTGCCAGCAGCCCTAGAGGAGGGGGCGAGGACACTGAAGCTTTCTTT
TRBJ1-2 TRBV12-3/TRBV12-4 few TRBD1 CASTILPRTGDYGYTF TGTGCCAGCACTATATTACCCCGGACAGGGGACTATGGCTACACCTTC
TRBJ1-6 TRBV4-1 . . CASSQAGDLSSYNSPLHF TGCGCCAGCAGCCAAGCGGGGGATCTGAGCTCCTATAATTCACCCCTCCACTTT
TRBJ2-1 TRBV12-3/TRBV12-4 few TRBD2 CASSFLSGRGGNEQFF TGTGCCAGCAGTTTCCTTAGCGGGAGGGGTGGGAATGAGCAGTTCTTC
TRBJ2-6 TRBV5-1 . TRBD1 CASSLGQGATGTNVLTF TGCGCCAGCAGCTTGGGACAGGGGGCAACTGGGACCAACGTCCTGACTTTC
TRBJ2-5 TRBV29-1 many . CSAQDSLRETQYF TGCAGCGCCCAGGACAGTTTAAGAGAGACCCAGTACTTC
TRBJ2-5 TRBV20-1 . . CSARDTGVPQETQYF TGCAGTGCTAGAGATACGGGGGTCCCCCAAGAGACCCAGTACTTC
TRBJ2-1 TRBV5-6 . . CASSVEFNNEQFF TGTGCCAGCAGCGTTGAGTTTAACAATGAGCAGTTCTTC
TRBJ1-2 TRBV6-6 . . CASSYSNSPNYGYTF TGTGCCAGCAGTTACTCGAATTCCCCTAACTATGGCTACACCTTC
TRBJ1-4 TRBV4-1 few . CASSGGVGEKLFF TGCGCCAGCAGTGGGGGGGTCGGGGAAAAACTGTTTTTT
TRBJ2-7 TRBV6-5 many . CASSRILSYEQYF TGTGCCAGCAGCCGTATACTCAGCTACGAGCAGTACTTC
TRBJ2-5 TRBV7-2 . . CASSLRQAQETQYF TGTGCCAGCAGCTTACGGCAGGCACAAGAGACCCAGTACTTC
TRBJ2-5 TRBV14 . . CASSRPIRRVKETQYF TGTGCCAGCAGTCGTCCAATCCGGAGGGTAAAAGAGACCCAGTACTTC
TRBJ2-4 TRBV5-6 once . CASSFEFNNEQYF TGTGCCAGCAGCTTTGAGTTTAACAATGAGCAGTACTTC
TRBJ1-1 TRBV18 . . CASSPRGYDTEAFF TGTGCCAGCTCACCACGGGGGTACGACACTGAAGCTTTCTTT
TRBJ2-3 TRBV20-1 . . CSARGPGLTGGLTDTQYF TGCAGTGCTAGAGGACCCGGCTTAACGGGTGGCCTCACAGATACGCAGTATTTT
TRBJ1-2 TRBV27 . . CASSFSPATVPNYGYTF TGTGCCAGCAGTTTTTCCCCGGCTACAGTACCTAACTATGGCTACACCTTC
TRBJ1-4 TRBV7-2 . TRBD1 CASSLHRGLTGDANEKLFF TGTGCCAGCAGCTTACACCGGGGCCTCACAGGGGACGCTAATGAAAAACTGTTTTTT
TRBJ1-5 TRBV6-2/TRBV6-3 many TRBD1 CASSFGQGYSNQPQHF TGTGCCAGCAGTTTCGGACAGGGGTACAGCAATCAGCCCCAGCATTTT
TRBJ2-1 TRBV27 . TRBD2 CASSLLAGKGPYNEQFF TGTGCCAGCAGTTTATTAGCGGGGAAGGGACCCTACAATGAGCAGTTCTTC
TRBJ2-7 TRBV11-2 . TRBD1 CASSPDRGVSYEQYF TGTGCCAGCAGCCCTGACAGGGGGGTGTCCTACGAGCAGTACTTC
TRBJ2-2 TRBV29-1 few . CSAEGFENTGELFF TGCAGCGCGGAGGGATTCGAGAACACCGGGGAGCTGTTTTTT
TRBJ2-1 TRBV20-1 few TRBD2 CSSWKVGGRASNEQFF TGCAGTTCATGGAAAGTCGGCGGGAGGGCCTCCAATGAGCAGTTCTTC